The entry below gives a single TCR beta chain sequence along with its context. The antigen it binds to is not known. No base quality information exists; no much larger clone differs at one position. The data belong to a study of T cells after posttransplantation cyclophosphamide (dated by TCRdb to between 2015 and 2016). For the wider study: T cell repertoire reconstitution was tracked by TRB sequencing after myeloablative bone marrow transplantation in which posttransplantation cyclophosphamide was used as GVHD prophylaxis. Because TRA and TRB clonality were tightly correlated in roughly 10 samples, subsequent TCR analyses were focused on TRB only. TRB sequencing was also done on up to about 3 additional blood samples from 2 to 5.2 years after transplant in 3 patients, and on pretransplant blood from 4 patients. Blood from every one of the approximately 30 PTCy patients who had 1-year posttransplant specimens underwent TRB sequencing. Public TRB sequences were searched against a database of over 3,000 sequences associated with responses to pathogens, tumor antigens, self-antigens and alloantigens. Samples from 35 PTCy-treated patients, along with samples from 16 of their related bone marrow donors, underwent antigen receptor sequencing.

What the work shows at the level of the full study, not this receptor alone: Across the roughly 48 patients, TRB clonality was highly associated with recipient CMV seropositivity and CMV reactivation, and diversity with PTCy was similar to that in the CNI/methotrexate controls. The TRB repertoires of T cells infiltrating skin or GI tract showed only limited overlap with the TRB repertoires of T cells in blood. Donor-recipient similarity was low at 1-2 months but rose over the first year, and later blood repertoires were often dominated by donor CD8+ memory clones.

On the day of marrow donation, related bone marrow donors gave peripheral blood samples. Mononuclear cells from peripheral blood and bone marrow were separated by Ficoll-Hypaque density centrifugation and then cryopreserved. Genomic DNA was used for TRB sequencing, which was performed with the immunoSEQ assay at survey resolution or with the hsTCRB kit. In the original analysis: Initial read processing used immunoSEQ software, and repertoire analyses used the LymphoSeq R package. For each TRB dataset, clonality was calculated as 1 minus normalized Shannon entropy, and the Gini coefficient was computed as well. To infer phenotypes in unsorted samples, TRB sequences from sorted subsets of the recipient or donor were mapped onto the unsorted samples of the same recipient. The table comes from immuneACCESS by way of TCRdb, which keeps in-frame sequences with V and J called. Part of the clones is missing from these tables; in studies checked, under half for an unresolved V gene and the rest for unknown reasons. V and J calls and clone size follow that table, whereas D and trimming were derived from the DNA. Recorded for this sample are some 27,000 clones; roughly 85% of them occurred a single time. Roughly 3% of the sample is taken by the ten largest.

The germline V gene specifies SGHVS as CDR1 and FNYEAQ as CDR2. Trimming removed 1 base from V and 4 bases from J; the gene matches leave 1 base unexplained. The cysteine opens and the phenylalanine closes a CDR3 of 15 amino acids. The retained sequence is limited to the CDR3, 45 bases, with the frame set at the first base. This receptor was taken from a man aged 50-59 years. Sequencing was performed on PBMCs. Recombination linked TRBV7-6 to TRBJ2-2, with TRBD2 identical over 9 junction bases. The nucleotide sequence is TGTGCCAGCAGCTTAGGCGGGAGGGCCACCGGGGAGCTGTTTTTT. Its protein reads: CASSLGGRATGELFF.